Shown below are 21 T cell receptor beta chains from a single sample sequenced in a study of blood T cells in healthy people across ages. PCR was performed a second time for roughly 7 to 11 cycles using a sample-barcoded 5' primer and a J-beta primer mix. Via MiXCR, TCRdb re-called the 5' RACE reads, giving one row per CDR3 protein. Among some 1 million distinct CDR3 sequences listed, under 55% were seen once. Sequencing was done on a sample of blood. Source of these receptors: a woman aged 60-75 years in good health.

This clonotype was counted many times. The CDR3 protein is CSASGSAYEQYF. In DNA, the CDR3 is TGCAGCGCCTCTGGGAGCGCCTACGAGCAGTACTTC. This chain connects TRBV29-1 to TRBJ2-7; tentative D call: TRBD2 (5 bases). CDR3 length equals 12 residues. From germline, CDR1 is SQVTM and CDR2 ANQGSEA. The V gene lost 7 bases and the J gene lost 2 bases, with 12 bases spanning the gap.

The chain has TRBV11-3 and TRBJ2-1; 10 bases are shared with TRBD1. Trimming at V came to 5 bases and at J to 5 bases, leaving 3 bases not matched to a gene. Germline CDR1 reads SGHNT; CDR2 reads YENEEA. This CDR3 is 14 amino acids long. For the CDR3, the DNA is TGTGCCAGCAGCGCCGGGACAGGGGACAATGAGCAGTTCTTC. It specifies CASSAGTGDNEQFF.

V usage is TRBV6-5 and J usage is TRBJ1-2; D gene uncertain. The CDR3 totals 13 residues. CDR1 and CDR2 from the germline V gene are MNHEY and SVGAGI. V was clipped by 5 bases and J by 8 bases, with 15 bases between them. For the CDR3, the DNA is TGTGCCAGCAGTGACTATTTTACGGGAGGCTACACCTTC. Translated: CASSDYFTGGYTF.

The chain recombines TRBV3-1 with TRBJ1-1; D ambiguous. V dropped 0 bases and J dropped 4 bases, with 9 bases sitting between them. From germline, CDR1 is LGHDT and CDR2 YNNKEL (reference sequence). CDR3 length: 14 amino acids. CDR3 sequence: CASSQDGRTTEAFF. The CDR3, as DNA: TGTGCCAGCAGCCAAGATGGCAGGACCACTGAAGCTTTCTTT. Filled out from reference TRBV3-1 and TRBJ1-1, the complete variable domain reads DTAVSQTPKYLVTQMGNDKSIKCEQNLGHDTMYWYKQDSKKFLKIMFSYNNKELIINETVPNRFSPKSPDKAHLNLHINSLELGDSAVYFCASSQDGRTTEAFFGQGTRLTVV.

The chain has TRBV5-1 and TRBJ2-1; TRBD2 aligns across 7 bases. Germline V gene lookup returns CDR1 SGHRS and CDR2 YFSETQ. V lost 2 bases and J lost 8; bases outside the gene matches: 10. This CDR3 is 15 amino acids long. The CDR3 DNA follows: TGCGCCAGCAGCTTAACGGGACTACTCACAGATGAGCAGTTCTTC. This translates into CASSLTGLLTDEQFF.

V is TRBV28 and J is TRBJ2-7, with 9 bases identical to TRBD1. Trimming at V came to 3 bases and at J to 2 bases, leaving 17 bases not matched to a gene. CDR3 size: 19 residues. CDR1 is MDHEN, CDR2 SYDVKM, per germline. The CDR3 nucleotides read TGTGCCAGCAGTTTCTGGGGACAGGGATCTTGGTCCCGACCCTACGAGCAGTACTTC. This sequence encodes CASSFWGQGSWSRPYEQYF. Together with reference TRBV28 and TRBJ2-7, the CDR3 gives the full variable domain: DVKVTQSSRYLVKRTGEKVFLECVQDMDHENMFWYRQDPGLGLRLIYFSYDVKMKEKGDIPEGYSVSREKKERFSLILESASTNQTSMYLCASSFWGQGSWSRPYEQYFGPGTRLTVT.

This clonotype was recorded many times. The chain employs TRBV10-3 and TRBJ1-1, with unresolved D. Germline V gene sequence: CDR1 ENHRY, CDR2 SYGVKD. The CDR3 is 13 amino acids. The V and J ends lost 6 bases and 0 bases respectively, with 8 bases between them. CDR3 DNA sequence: TGTGCCATCAGAGGGATGGTGAACACTGAAGCTTTCTTT. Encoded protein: CAIRGMVNTEAFF.

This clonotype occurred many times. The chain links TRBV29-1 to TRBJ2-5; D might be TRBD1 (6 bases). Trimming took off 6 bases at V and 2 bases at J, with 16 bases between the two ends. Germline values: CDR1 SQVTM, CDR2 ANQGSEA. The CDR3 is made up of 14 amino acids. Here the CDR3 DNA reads TGCAGCGTCGTCAAGGGACATCCTCAAGAGACCCAGTACTTC. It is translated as CSVVKGHPQETQYF.

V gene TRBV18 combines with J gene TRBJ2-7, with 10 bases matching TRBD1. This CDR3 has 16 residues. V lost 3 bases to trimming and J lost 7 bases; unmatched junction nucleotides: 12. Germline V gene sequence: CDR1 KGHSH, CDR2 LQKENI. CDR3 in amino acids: CASSPRQGATMNEQYF. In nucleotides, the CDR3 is TGTGCCAGCTCACCTCGACAGGGGGCGACAATGAATGAGCAGTACTTC.

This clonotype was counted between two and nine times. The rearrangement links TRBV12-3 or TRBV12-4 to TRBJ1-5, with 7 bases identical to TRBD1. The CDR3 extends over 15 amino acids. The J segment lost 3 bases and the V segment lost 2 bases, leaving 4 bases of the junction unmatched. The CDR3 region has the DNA TGTGCCAGCAGTTTACAGGGGGGAAACAATCAGCCCCAGCATTTT. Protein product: CASSLQGGNNQPQHF.

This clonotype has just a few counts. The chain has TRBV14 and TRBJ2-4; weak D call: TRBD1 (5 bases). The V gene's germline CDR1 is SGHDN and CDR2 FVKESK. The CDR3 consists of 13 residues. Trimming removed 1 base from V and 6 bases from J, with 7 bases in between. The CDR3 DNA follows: TGTGCCAGCAGCCAAGGGGGCAGAAACATTCAGTACTTC. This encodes CASSQGGRNIQYF.

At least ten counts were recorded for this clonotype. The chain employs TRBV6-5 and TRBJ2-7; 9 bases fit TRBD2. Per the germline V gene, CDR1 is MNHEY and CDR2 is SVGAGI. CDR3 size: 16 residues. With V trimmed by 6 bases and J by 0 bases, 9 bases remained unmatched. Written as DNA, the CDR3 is TGTGCCAGCAGCCGTACTAGCGGGCCTTACTCCTACGAGCAGTACTTC. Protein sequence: CASSRTSGPYSYEQYF.

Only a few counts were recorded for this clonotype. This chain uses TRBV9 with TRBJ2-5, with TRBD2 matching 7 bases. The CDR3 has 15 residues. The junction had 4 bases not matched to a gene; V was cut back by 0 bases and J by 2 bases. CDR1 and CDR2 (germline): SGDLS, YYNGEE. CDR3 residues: CASSVGGSKQETQYF. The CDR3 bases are TGTGCCAGCAGCGTAGGCGGGAGCAAACAAGAGACCCAGTACTTC.

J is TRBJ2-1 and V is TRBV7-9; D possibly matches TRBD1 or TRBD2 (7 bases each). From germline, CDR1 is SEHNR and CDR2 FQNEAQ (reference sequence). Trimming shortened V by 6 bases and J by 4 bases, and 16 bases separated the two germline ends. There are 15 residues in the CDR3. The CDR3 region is CASRPRQGGYNEQFF. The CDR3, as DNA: TGTGCCAGCAGGCCAAGACAGGGAGGGTACAATGAGCAGTTCTTC.

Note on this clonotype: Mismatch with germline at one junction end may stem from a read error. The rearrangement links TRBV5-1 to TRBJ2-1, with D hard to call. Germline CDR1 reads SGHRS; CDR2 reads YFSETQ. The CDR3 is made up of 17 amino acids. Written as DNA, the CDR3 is TGCGCCAGCAGCTTGGCCGGGTCAACTAATCGCTACAATAAGCAGTTCTTC. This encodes CASSLAGSTNRYNKQFF. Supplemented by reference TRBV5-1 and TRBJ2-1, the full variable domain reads KAGVTQTPRYLIKTRGQQVTLSCSPISGHRSVSWYQQTPGQGLQFLFEYFSETQRNKGNFPGRFSGRQFSNSRSEMNVSTLELGDSALYLCASSLAGSTNRYNKQFFGPGTRLTVL.

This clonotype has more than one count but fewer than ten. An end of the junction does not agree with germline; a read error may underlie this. The CDR3 coding sequence is TGCACCAGCAGAAACCTAGGCGGCGGAAAATCGGTTCAGTACTTC. Amino acid sequence: CTSRNLGGGKSVQYF. The chain is built from TRBV4-1 and TRBJ2-4; D unresolved. The length of the CDR3 is 15 residues. From germline, CDR1 is MGHRA and CDR2 YSYEKL.

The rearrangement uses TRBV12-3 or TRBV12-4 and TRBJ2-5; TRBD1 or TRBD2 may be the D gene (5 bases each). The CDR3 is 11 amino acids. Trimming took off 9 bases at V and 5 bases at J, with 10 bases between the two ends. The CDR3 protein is CASRDEETQYF. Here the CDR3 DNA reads TGTGCCAGTAGGGACGAGGAGACCCAGTACTTC.

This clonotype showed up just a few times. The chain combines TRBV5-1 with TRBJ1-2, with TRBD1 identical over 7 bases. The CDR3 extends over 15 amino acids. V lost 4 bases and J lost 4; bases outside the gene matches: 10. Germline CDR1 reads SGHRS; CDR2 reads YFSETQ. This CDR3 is CASSHPDRTIYGYTF. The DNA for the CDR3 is TGCGCCAGCAGCCACCCGGACAGGACTATCTATGGCTACACCTTC.

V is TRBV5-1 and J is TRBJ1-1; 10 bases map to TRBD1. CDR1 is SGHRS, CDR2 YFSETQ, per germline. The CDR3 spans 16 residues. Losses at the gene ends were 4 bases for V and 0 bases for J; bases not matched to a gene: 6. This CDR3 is CASSPGQGIMNTEAFF. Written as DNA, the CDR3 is TGCGCCAGCAGCCCGGGACAGGGGATCATGAACACTGAAGCTTTCTTT.

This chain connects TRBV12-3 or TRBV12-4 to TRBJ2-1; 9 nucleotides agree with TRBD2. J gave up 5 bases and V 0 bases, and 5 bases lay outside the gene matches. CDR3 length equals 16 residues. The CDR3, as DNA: TGTGCCAGCAGTTTAGCTTTAGCGGGAGTGAACAATGAGCAGTTCTTC. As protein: CASSLALAGVNNEQFF.

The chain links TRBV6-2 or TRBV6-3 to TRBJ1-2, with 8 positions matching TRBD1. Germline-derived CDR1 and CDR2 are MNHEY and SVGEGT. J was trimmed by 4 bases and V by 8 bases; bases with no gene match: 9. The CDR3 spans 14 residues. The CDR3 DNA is TGTGCCAGCGGGGGACAGGCAGACCCCTATGGCTACACCTTC. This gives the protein CASGGQADPYGYTF.